These T cell receptor beta chains were read from a single sample in a study of shared clonotypes between healthy human individuals. Using immunoSEQ multiplex PCR, the repertoire was profiled, and TCRdb retains in-frame clones only, with some absent. Seen here are millions of clones, approximately 94% observed once, and the top ten hold around 1.7%. Material: naive CD8+ T cells from PBMCs. These receptor sequences come from a man younger than 30 in good health. Some clones in this sample may be carry-over from other donors' samples. CDR3s include the opening cysteine and the closing phenylalanine or tryptophan. D genes are given only for firm matches. Size values are once, few and many counts, or a class for expanded clones, and some rows have none.

J gene: TRBJ2-6; V gene: TRBV28; D gene: NA; clone size: NA; CDR3 DNA: TGTGCCAGCAGTTTGCTCGGGTACTCTGGGGCCAACGTCCTGACTTTC; CDR3 protein: CASSLLGYSGANVLTF
J gene: TRBJ2-4; V gene: TRBV25-1; D gene: NA; clone size: NA; CDR3 DNA: TGTGCCAGCAGTGAACTACCGGACAGCCCCCAAAACATTCAGTACTTC; CDR3 protein: CASSELPDSPQNIQYF
J gene: TRBJ1-1; V gene: TRBV15; D gene: NA; clone size: NA; CDR3 DNA: TGTGCCACCAGCAAAGTACTGACGAACACTGAAGCTTTCTTT; CDR3 protein: CATSKVLTNTEAFF
J gene: TRBJ1-1; V gene: TRBV27; D gene: NA; clone size: NA; CDR3 DNA: TGTGCCAGCAGTTTAGTGGGGCCTTTCGCTGAAGCTTTCTTT; CDR3 protein: CASSLVGPFAEAFF
J gene: TRBJ2-1; V gene: TRBV13; D gene: NA; clone size: NA; CDR3 DNA: TGTGCCAGCAGCTCCTTAGCGTCCCGGGAAGAGAATGAGCAGTTCTTC; CDR3 protein: CASSSLASREENEQFF
J gene: TRBJ1-1; V gene: TRBV19; D gene: NA; clone size: few; CDR3 DNA: TGTGCCAGTAATGTCGGAGGCACTGAAGCTTTCTTT; CDR3 protein: CASNVGGTEAFF
J gene: TRBJ2-1; V gene: TRBV6-5; D gene: TRBD2; clone size: NA; CDR3 DNA: TGTGCCAGCAGTATCAGCGGGAGCTCCTACAATGAGCAGTTCTTC; CDR3 protein: CASSISGSSYNEQFF
J gene: TRBJ2-7; V gene: TRBV19; D gene: TRBD2; clone size: NA; CDR3 DNA: TGTGCCAGTAGTCTGGGCGGGAGAATGAATCAACAGTACTTC; CDR3 protein: CASSLGGRMNQQYF
J gene: TRBJ1-1; V gene: TRBV9; D gene: TRBD1; clone size: NA; CDR3 DNA: TGTGCCAGCAGCGCAGACAGGGGGCAGGACACTGAAGCTTTCTTT; CDR3 protein: CASSADRGQDTEAFF
J gene: TRBJ1-2; V gene: TRBV29-1; D gene: NA; clone size: NA; CDR3 DNA: TGCAGCGTGGGGGTTTCTAGGACTGAGGGCTACACCTTC; CDR3 protein: CSVGVSRTEGYTF
J gene: TRBJ2-7; V gene: TRBV10-3; D gene: NA; clone size: NA; CDR3 DNA: TGTGCCATCGGAGGATTTAGTGGTAGGGCCCTCTACGAGCAGTACTTC; CDR3 protein: CAIGGFSGRALYEQYF
J gene: TRBJ2-3; V gene: TRBV27; D gene: NA; clone size: NA; CDR3 DNA: TGTGCCAGCAGTTTATTGCGGGACAGATCCACAGATACGCAGTATTTT; CDR3 protein: CASSLLRDRSTDTQYF
J gene: TRBJ1-1; V gene: TRBV6-5; D gene: NA; clone size: NA; CDR3 DNA: TGTGCCAGCAGTTACTCTACGGTTTACACTGAAGCTTTCTTT; CDR3 protein: CASSYSTVYTEAFF
J gene: TRBJ2-5; V gene: TRBV7-9; D gene: NA; clone size: once; CDR3 DNA: TGCTCAATCCAAGAGACCCAGTACTTC; CDR3 protein: CSIQETQYF
J gene: TRBJ2-7; V gene: TRBV25-1; D gene: NA; clone size: NA; CDR3 DNA: TGTGCCAGCAGTGGGGCGGGCGGGTTGGTCTCCCACGAGCAGTACTTC; CDR3 protein: CASSGAGGLVSHEQYF
J gene: TRBJ2-7; V gene: TRBV29-1; D gene: NA; clone size: NA; CDR3 DNA: TGCAGCGTTGAAGACTATTACGAGCAGTACTTC; CDR3 protein: CSVEDYYEQYF
J gene: TRBJ2-1; V gene: TRBV7-9; D gene: TRBD2; clone size: NA; CDR3 DNA: TGTGCCAGCAGGCCCCGGACTAGCGGGAGCTCCTACAATGAGCAGTTCTTC; CDR3 protein: CASRPRTSGSSYNEQFF